This T cell receptor beta chain derives from a study of cytomegalovirus exposure and HLA in healthy donors. Study as a whole: About 80 million unique TCR sequences came from HLA-typed donors in an early release. The Caucasian-associated ancestry cluster contained about 80% of the approximately 430 genotyped donors. The study's findings and limits: Using the classifier, cytomegalovirus status was reportedly diagnosed with high specificity and sensitivity. With later analysis, a missense DCLRE1C variant became linked to TCR beta V- and J-gene trimming.

With regard to this clone: Its antigen remains unknown.

13 Jbeta primers and 60 Vbeta primers were used for the PCR. The repertoire was sequenced with immunoSEQ multiplex PCR; TCRdb's copy has only in-frame clones and lacks some. The table lists some 120,000 clones, roughly 74% of them singletons. This CDR3 contains 18 residues. After removal of 4 bases from V and 0 bases from J, the junction contained 12 bases not matched to a gene. Germline lookup yields CDR1 SGDLS and CDR2 YYNGEE. The J gene is TRBJ1-3, the V gene TRBV9; 8 nucleotides line up with TRBD1. The receptor's source is a woman in her forties or fifties in good health and CMV-seropositive. The sample was PBMCs. CDR3: CASSLRPGTGSSGNTIYF. In nucleotides, the CDR3 is TGTGCCAGCAGCCTTCGTCCCGGGACAGGATCCTCTGGAAACACCATATATTTT.